These 19 T cell receptor beta chains were sequenced from one sample in a study of blood T cell repertoires in COVID-19. Libraries were prepared by immunoSEQ multiplex PCR; TCRdb keeps only in-frame clonotypes and omits some of them. The table shows around 320,000 clones, with over 85% occurring only once. The specimen sequenced was peripheral blood. Receptors were obtained from a woman aged 30 to 39 with COVID-19, enrolled during active disease.

V is TRBV19 and J is TRBJ1-2; 10 bases map to TRBD1. The junction had 7 bases not matched to a gene; V was cut back by 7 bases and J by 5 bases. CDR1 is LNHDA, CDR2 SQIVND, per germline (reference sequence). This CDR3 has 14 residues. DNA of the CDR3: TGTGCCAGTACTGACAGGGGGCGTACTTATGGCTACACCTTC. Its protein is CASTDRGRTYGYTF.

This clone was observed a few times. The same CDR3 also results from other DNA sequences found in this sample. The chain combines TRBV12-3 or TRBV12-4 with TRBJ2-7; 7 nucleotides line up with TRBD1. This CDR3 is built from 13 residues. Trimming at V came to 5 bases and at J to 0 bases, leaving 1 base not matched to a gene. The CDR3 DNA is TGTGCCAGCAGTCGGGACAGCTCCTACGAGCAGTACTTC. This translates into CASSRDSSYEQYF.

The V call is TRBV7-9, the J call TRBJ1-1, with TRBD1 matching over 9 bases. V shed 3 bases, J shed 6 bases, and the junction held 11 bases outside the gene matches. CDR3 size: 16 residues. Per the germline V gene, CDR1 is SEHNR and CDR2 is FQNEAQ (reference sequence). This CDR3 is CASSFRVTGGNPEAFF. CDR3 nucleotide sequence: TGTGCCAGCAGCTTCAGGGTGACAGGGGGTAACCCTGAAGCTTTCTTT.

The CDR3 DNA reads TGTGCCAGCAGCCCCAGGGGGTCGTTAGCCAAAAACATTCAGTACTTC. Encoded protein: CASSPRGSLAKNIQYF. This chain links TRBV28 with TRBJ2-4, with 7 bases matching TRBD1. Germline CDR1 reads MDHEN; CDR2 reads SYDVKM. V lost 6 bases, J lost 0 bases, and 8 bases stayed unmatched. The CDR3 totals 16 residues.

This chain links TRBV28 with TRBJ2-5; D may be TRBD1 (5 bases). CDR1 is MDHEN, CDR2 SYDVKM, per germline. V lost 4 bases to trimming and J lost 4 bases, with 7 bases between them. The CDR3 loop spans 12 amino acids. CDR3 DNA sequence: TGTGCCAGCAGTTCCAGGGTAGAGACCCAGTACTTC. This translates into CASSSRVETQYF.

The chain employs TRBV12-3 or TRBV12-4 and TRBJ1-2; the D is unclear. The ends were cut back, 6 bases at V and 3 bases at J, with 11 bases in the middle. The CDR3 totals 13 residues. CDR3 sequence reads: CASSSWGDYGYTF. CDR3 nucleotides: TGTGCCAGCAGCTCCTGGGGAGACTATGGCTACACCTTC.

The V and J genes are TRBV2 and TRBJ1-1; a weak D match, TRBD1 (6 bases). This CDR3 has 13 residues. Looked up from germline, CDR1 is SNHLY and CDR2 is FYNNEI. Trimming pared 5 bases from V and 11 bases from J, leaving 18 bases between. This CDR3 reads CASSPDRNHDAFF. Written as DNA, the CDR3 is TGTGCCAGCAGTCCTGACAGGAACCATGATGCTTTCTTT.

The J gene is TRBJ1-2, the V gene TRBV2; a possible D gene is TRBD1 (5 bases). Trimming cost V 6 bases and J 2 bases, with 16 bases left between them. CDR1 is SNHLY and CDR2 is FYNNEI in the germline V gene. The CDR3 is 15 amino acids. In DNA, the CDR3 is TGTGCCAGCAGGCATGACGACAGTCTGAACTATGGCTACACCTTC. Protein: CASRHDDSLNYGYTF.

This clone appeared once. The chain combines TRBV20-1 with TRBJ1-2; D remains unclear. Looked up from germline, CDR1 is DFQATT and CDR2 is SNEGSKA (reference sequence). Trimming stripped 6 bases from V and 5 bases from J, with 10 bases between. This CDR3 is 11 amino acids long. The CDR3 protein is CSARLGYGYTF. CDR3 coding DNA: TGCAGTGCCCGACTAGGATATGGCTACACCTTC.

The CDR3 nucleotides are TGTGCCAGCAGTAATCCTTACTCTGGAAACACCATATATTTT. Encoded protein: CASSNPYSGNTIYF. This chain connects TRBV2 to TRBJ1-3; no definite D call. This CDR3 is built from 14 residues. Germline V gene sequence: CDR1 SNHLY, CDR2 FYNNEI. V was cut by 5 bases and J by 0 bases, with 8 bases left in between.

This clone was picked up one time. This chain joins TRBV2 and TRBJ1-4; unclear D gene. There are 13 residues in the CDR3. Germline lookup yields CDR1 SNHLY and CDR2 FYNNEI. V shed 7 bases and J shed 3 bases, with 9 bases lying between them. The CDR3 spells CASIENSNEKLFF. The DNA of the CDR3 is TGTGCCAGCATAGAGAACTCTAATGAAAAACTGTTTTTT.

This clone has only one observation. The chain employs TRBV10-1 and TRBJ2-2; 9 nucleotides align to TRBD1. V shed 5 bases and J 7 bases; nucleotides not matched to a gene: 5. The germline gives CDR1 WNHNN, CDR2 SYGVQD (reference sequence). CDR3 length: 14 amino acids. The CDR3 DNA is TGCGCCAGCAGTTGGGACAGGGTGAGCGGGGAGCTGTTTTTT. It encodes CASSWDRVSGELFF.

V gene TRBV29-1 combines with J gene TRBJ1-4; D not resolved. The CDR3 covers 13 residues. Germline V gives CDR1 SQVTM, CDR2 ANQGSEA. With 3 bases removed from V and 7 bases from J, the gap between germline ends came to 12 bases. CDR3 sequence: CSVEWGGSEKLFF. CDR3 sequence (DNA): TGCAGCGTTGAGTGGGGAGGATCTGAAAAACTGTTTTTT.

The gene calls are TRBV15 and TRBJ1-1; possible D gene TRBD1, 5 bases. CDR1 LNHNV and CDR2 YYDKDF come from the germline V gene (reference sequence). V lost 0 bases to trimming and J lost 7 bases, with 9 bases between them. The length of the CDR3 is 13 residues. CDR3 region: CATSRDRAFEAFF. CDR3 nucleotide sequence: TGTGCCACCAGCAGAGACAGGGCCTTTGAAGCTTTCTTT. Full variable domain (remainder filled in from reference TRBV15 and TRBJ1-1): DAMVIQNPRYQVTQFGKPVTLSCSQTLNHNVMYWYQQKSSQAPKLLFHYYDKDFNNEADTPDNFQSRRPNTSFCFLDIRSPGLGDTAMYLCATSRDRAFEAFFGQGTRLTVV.

This rearrangement joins TRBV19 to TRBJ2-4, with D perhaps matching TRBD1 (5 bases). Trimming took off 7 bases at V and 0 bases at J, with 7 bases between the two ends. Per germline, CDR1 LNHDA and CDR2 SQIVND (reference sequence). The CDR3 extends over 13 amino acids. The CDR3 loop reads CASIGEAKNIQYF. Written as DNA, the CDR3 is TGTGCCAGTATAGGGGAAGCCAAAAACATTCAGTACTTC. Based on the CDR3 plus reference TRBV19 and TRBJ2-4, the full variable domain is DGGITQSPKYLFRKEGQNVTLSCEQNLNHDAMYWYRQDPGQGLRLIYYSQIVNDFQKGDIAEGYSVSREKKESFPLTVTSAQKNPTAFYLCASIGEAKNIQYFGAGTRLSVL.

Turning to this clone: Different DNA sequences within this sample yield the same CDR3. The chain uses TRBV12-3 or TRBV12-4 and TRBJ1-2, with D unclear. Trimming cost V 1 base and J 2 bases, with 5 bases left between them. The CDR3 loop spans 13 amino acids. CDR3: CASSLGQNYGYTF. In nucleotides, the CDR3 is TGTGCCAGCAGTTTAGGACAAAACTATGGCTACACCTTC.

This sequence joins TRBV6-4 and TRBJ2-1, with TRBD2 matching over 15 bases. CDR1 is MRHNA, CDR2 SNTAGT, per germline. The J segment lost 7 bases and the V segment lost 5 bases, leaving 3 bases of the junction unmatched. The CDR3 extends over 15 amino acids. CDR3 DNA: TGTGCCAGCAGTCCTGGGACTAGCGGGAGGAATGAGCAGTTCTTC. This encodes CASSPGTSGRNEQFF.

The V gene is TRBV7-9, the J gene TRBJ2-1; tentatively, D is TRBD2 (6 bases). CDR1 SEHNR and CDR2 FQNEAQ come from the germline V gene (reference sequence). The V end lost 8 bases, the J end lost 6 bases, and 14 bases lay between the germline ends. The CDR3 covers 13 residues. The CDR3 region is CASSPLGGNEQFF. In DNA form, the CDR3 reads TGTGCCAGCTCCCCACTGGGGGGCAATGAGCAGTTCTTC.

The V call is TRBV9, the J call TRBJ2-7; 7 bases map to TRBD1. This CDR3 contains 16 residues. V lost 0 bases to trimming and J lost 6 bases; unmatched junction nucleotides: 12. Germline loops: CDR1 SGDLS, CDR2 YYNGEE. CDR3 residues: CASSVGGTGAPGEQYF. Here the CDR3 DNA reads TGTGCCAGCAGCGTAGGAGGTACAGGGGCCCCCGGCGAGCAGTACTTC.